The T cell receptor beta chain described here comes from a study of blood T cell repertoires in COVID-19. The overall study: In each case, the material was cDNA or gDNA derived from T cells, B-cell-depleted T cells, or PBMCs.

Libraries were prepared by immunoSEQ multiplex PCR; TCRdb keeps only in-frame clonotypes and omits some of them. The sample lists fewer than 120,000 clones, 76% occurring once. J gave up 1 base and V 2 bases, and 21 bases lay outside the gene matches. Germline V CDR1 and CDR2: LGHDT, YNNKEL (reference sequence). The CDR3 is 21 residues long. The TCR sequence derives from an elderly woman with acute or convalescent COVID-19. Sequencing was carried out using peripheral blood. The V gene is TRBV3-1 (or the pseudogene TRBV3-2), the J gene TRBJ2-7, with TRBD1 matching 9 bases. The CDR3 is CASSQKGRSGTGFRDSYEQYF. DNA for the CDR3: TGTGCCAGCAGCCAAAAAGGCCGATCCGGGACAGGGTTTCGGGATTCCTACGAGCAGTACTTC.